Reported below is one TCR beta chain. Its antigen remains unidentified. The treatment: roughly 11-day PBMC culture with coronavirus spike peptide pools or control peptides (ViraFEST assay). This sample stems from a study of vaccination and CD4 T cells after COVID-19. About the study: Taking of post-vaccine samples occurred a median about 70 days after dose two (range 14 to 241).

Notes on the study in general: Although the median of SARS-CoV-2-reactive clonotypes rose from 21 to 38, the change was not significant.

This CDR3 comprises 15 residues. V was clipped by 0 bases and J by 1 base, with 12 bases between them. Germline CDR1 DFQATT, CDR2 SNEGSKA (reference sequence). Oncomine TCR Beta short-read sequencing was applied to DNA from cultured CD4+ T cells. Each CDR3 protein is one row after TCRdb ran MiXCR on the PCR reads. Here the sample spans about 20,000 distinct CDR3 sequences, 45% to 60% being singletons. The source is a human donor who had recovered from COVID-19. Sequenced: CD4+ T cells from blood, cultured in vitro. The J gene is TRBJ1-1, the V gene TRBV20-1; D remains unclear. The chain's CDR3 is CSARDYGRANTEAFF. CDR3 bases: TGCAGTGCTAGAGATTACGGACGAGCGAACACTGAAGCTTTCTTT.